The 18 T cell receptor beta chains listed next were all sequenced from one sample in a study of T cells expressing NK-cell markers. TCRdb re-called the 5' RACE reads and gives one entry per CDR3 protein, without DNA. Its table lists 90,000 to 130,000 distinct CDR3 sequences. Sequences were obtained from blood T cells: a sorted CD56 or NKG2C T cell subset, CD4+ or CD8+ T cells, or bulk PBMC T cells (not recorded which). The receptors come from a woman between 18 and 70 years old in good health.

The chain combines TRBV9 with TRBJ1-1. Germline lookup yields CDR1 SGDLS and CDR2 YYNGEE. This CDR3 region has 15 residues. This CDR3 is CASSVADGSHTEAFF.

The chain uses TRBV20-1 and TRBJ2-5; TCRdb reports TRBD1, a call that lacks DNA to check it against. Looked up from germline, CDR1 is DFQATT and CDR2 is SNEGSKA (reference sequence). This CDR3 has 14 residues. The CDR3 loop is CSAWDRGDEETQYF.

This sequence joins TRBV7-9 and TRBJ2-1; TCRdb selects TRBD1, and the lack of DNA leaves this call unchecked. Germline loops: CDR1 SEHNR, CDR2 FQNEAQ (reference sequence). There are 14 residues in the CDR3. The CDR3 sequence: CASSSLRGQHEQFF.

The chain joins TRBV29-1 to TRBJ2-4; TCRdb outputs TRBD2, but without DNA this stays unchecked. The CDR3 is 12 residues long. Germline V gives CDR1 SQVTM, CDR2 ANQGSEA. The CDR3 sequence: CSVDGERNIQYF.

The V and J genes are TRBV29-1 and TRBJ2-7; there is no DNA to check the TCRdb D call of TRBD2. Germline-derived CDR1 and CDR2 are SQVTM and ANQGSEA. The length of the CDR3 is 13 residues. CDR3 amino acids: CSVPGTRPYEQYF.

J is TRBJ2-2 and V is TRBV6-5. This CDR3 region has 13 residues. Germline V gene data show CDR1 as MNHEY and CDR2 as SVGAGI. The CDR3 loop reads CASSFGFTGELFF.

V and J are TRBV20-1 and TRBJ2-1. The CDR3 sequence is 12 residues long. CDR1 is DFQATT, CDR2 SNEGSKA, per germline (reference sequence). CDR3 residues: CSALRRYNEQFF.

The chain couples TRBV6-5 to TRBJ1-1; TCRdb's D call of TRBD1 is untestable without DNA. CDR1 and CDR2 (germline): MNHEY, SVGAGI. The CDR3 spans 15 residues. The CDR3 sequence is CASSYSERGTLRAFF.

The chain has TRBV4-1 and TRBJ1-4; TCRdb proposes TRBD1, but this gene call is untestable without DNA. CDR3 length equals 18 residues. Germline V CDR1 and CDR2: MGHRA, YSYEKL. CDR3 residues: CASSQDAPPRGANEKLFF.

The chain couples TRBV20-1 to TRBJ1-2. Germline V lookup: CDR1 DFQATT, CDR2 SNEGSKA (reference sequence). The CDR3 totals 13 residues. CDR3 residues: CSARMQTDWGYTF.

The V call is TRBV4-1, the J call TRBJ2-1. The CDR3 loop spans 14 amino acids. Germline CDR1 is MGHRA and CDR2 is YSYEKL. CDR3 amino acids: CASSLDRPDNEQFF.

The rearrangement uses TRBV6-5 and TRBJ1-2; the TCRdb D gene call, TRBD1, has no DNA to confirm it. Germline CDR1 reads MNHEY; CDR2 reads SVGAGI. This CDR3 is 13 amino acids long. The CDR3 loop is CASSYHSGEHRDF.

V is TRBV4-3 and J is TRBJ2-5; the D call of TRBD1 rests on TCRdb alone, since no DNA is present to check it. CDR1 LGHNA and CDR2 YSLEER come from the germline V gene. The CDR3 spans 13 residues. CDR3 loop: CASSRAGQETQYF.

CDR3 residues: CASSFLDSPAQDGELFF. This rearrangement joins TRBV5-6 to TRBJ2-2; no DNA is available, so the TRBD1 call from TCRdb remains unchecked. The CDR3 has 17 amino acids. Germline loops: CDR1 SGHDT, CDR2 YYEEEE.

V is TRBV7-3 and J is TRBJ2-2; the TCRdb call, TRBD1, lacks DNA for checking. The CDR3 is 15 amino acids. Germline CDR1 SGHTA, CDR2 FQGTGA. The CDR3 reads CASDSGVGNTGELFF.

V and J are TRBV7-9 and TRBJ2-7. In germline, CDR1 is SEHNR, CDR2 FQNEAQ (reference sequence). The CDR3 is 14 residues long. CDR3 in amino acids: CASSLTIMDHEQYF.

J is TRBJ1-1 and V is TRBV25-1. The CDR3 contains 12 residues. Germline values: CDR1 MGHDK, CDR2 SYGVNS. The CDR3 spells CASSPNKGEAFF.

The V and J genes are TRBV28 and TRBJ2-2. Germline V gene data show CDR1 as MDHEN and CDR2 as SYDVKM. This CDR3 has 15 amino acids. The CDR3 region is CASSEEFANTGELFF.